This T cell receptor (delta chain) was documented in a study of gamma-delta T cells after stem cell transplantation (dated by TCRdb to between 2015 and 2016). The library was built by means of RT-PCR. This sample was sequenced with an Illumina MiSeq. TCRdb recomputed clones from the public reads with CATT; identical DNA rows were then combined. The sample data list some 12,000 delta-chain clones, and roughly 1.3% of these were observed just once. 10% of the sample belongs to the ten largest clones. The V end gives up 3 bases and the J end 0 bases, leaving 12 bases in the junction not matched to a gene. CDR1 GEAIGNYY and CDR2 EKD were looked up in the germline V gene. The CDR3 spans 19 residues, from the cysteine through the phenylalanine. The entry retains the CDR3 DNA only, 57 bases that are in frame from base 1. This clone appeared a few times. Its antigen remains unidentified. TCRdb lists the protein of a much larger clone for this DNA, which differs at residue 5, so this is likely a read error; the protein given here is translated from the DNA itself.

The chain is encoded by TRDV2 joined to TRDJ1, with 13 bases in between that match TRDD3. The sequencing sample was made of gamma-delta T cells. The sequence was obtained from a human donor. It is not recorded whose cells these are; they may come from a transplant donor. The DNA is TGTGCCTGTGACGCAGTACTGGGGGATACGCGCGAGCACACCGATAAACTCATCTTT. Protein translation: CACDAVLGDTREHTDKLIF.